This T cell receptor (beta chain) was observed in a study of blood T cell repertoires in COVID-19. Across the study: Acute and convalescent COVID-19 specimens originated in the United States, Italy and Spain.

The repertoire was sequenced with immunoSEQ multiplex PCR; TCRdb's copy has only in-frame clones and lacks some. The repertoire holds over 250,000 clones, roughly nine tenths seen once, with 2% to 3% in the top ten. The origin of this receptor is a man aged 55 to 70 who had recovered from COVID-19. Sequenced: PBMCs or T cells enriched from blood (not recorded which).

CDR3 amino acids: CASSLNSGSPTEQYF. The CDR3 DNA reads TGTGCCAGCTCACTAAATAGCGGGAGCCCCACCGAGCAGTACTTC. The rearrangement links TRBV18 to TRBJ2-7; 9 bases match TRBD2. This CDR3 contains 15 residues. V lost 4 bases and J lost 6; bases outside the gene matches: 10. Germline V gives CDR1 KGHSH, CDR2 LQKENI.